This record looks at one TCR beta chain sequence and its context. Its recognized antigen is unknown. Base qualities are missing; no much larger clone stands one base away. Genomic DNA was extracted with the Qiagen DNeasy kit from unsorted PBMCs and from negatively selected CD4+ and CD8+ fractions. Using primers that anneal to V and J segments, immunoSEQ multiplex PCR amplified the TCR beta CDR3 regions. A synthetic immune receptor repertoire was used to minimize amplification bias, and remaining bias was computationally removed after sequencing. Per the original workflow: Repertoire diversity was quantified as the Shannon entropy index using custom Python scripts. Unsorted, CD4+ and CD8+ repertoires were analyzed separately, except for combined analyses in which CD4+ and CD8+ sequences were merged in silico. A clone counted as expanded when the clone's frequency after treatment rose at least 2-fold relative to C1D1, and clones undetected at baseline were given a pseudocount of 0.5. Clones with 0 or 1 copy at C1D1 were defined as singleton clones, while clones with 2 or more copies were defined as non-singleton clones. Clones expanded in unsorted samples were assigned a CD4+, CD8+ or unknown annotation through matching of protein sequences in sorted samples from the same patient. Wilcoxon tests on paired samples were used to test diversity changes from C1D1 to C4D1. Held by TCRdb, this immuneACCESS table contains in-frame sequences only and omits some clones. Under half of the omission traces to an unresolved V gene where checked; the cause of the rest is unknown. That table supplies the V and J calls and clone size; D and trimming were determined from the DNA. In this sample the table shows 23,000 or so clones, about 80% of which occur a single time. Jointly, the top ten make up 22% of the sample.

The data belong to a study of PD-1 blockade in classical Hodgkin lymphoma (dated by TCRdb to 2018 to 2021). With respect to the entire study: Nivolumab dosing was 3 mg/kg intravenously every 2 weeks, continuing until either disease progression or unacceptable toxicity. To define a peripheral blood immune signature of response to PD-1 blockade in classical Hodgkin lymphoma, the study combined TCR beta sequencing with CyTOF. The paper's findings and limits, for the study overall: Baseline TCR diversity was reported to be lower in newly diagnosed patients than in healthy donors and to be lower still in relapsed/refractory patients. Among trial patients, those achieving complete response had baseline diversity similar to that of newly diagnosed patients, while diversity was significantly lower in partial responders and progressors. By C4D1, a significant rise was seen in CD4+ TCR diversity but not in CD8+ TCR diversity (p=0.0027 vs p=0.16), and the rise was most apparent among complete responders (p=0.02). Only a single clinical trial cohort was studied, and what caused the repertoire differences, possibly disease activity or prior therapy, remained undefined. Lower diversity was seen in patients whose nivolumab began less than 1 year after ASCT, and these patients were left out of later analyses so that immune reconstitution would not confound the results.

The CDR3 runs 15 residues from the cysteine to the phenylalanine. Only CDR3 DNA remains: 45 bases, in frame from the first base. Clipping removes 2 bases from V and 3 bases from J, with 7 as the unmatched junction base count. For CDR1 and CDR2, the germline V gene lists SGHVS and FQNEAQ. Reading the label with the study, this specimen's time point is: cycle 4 day 1 (C4D1), after more than five weeks of nivolumab. Every trial patient had relapsed following autologous stem cell transplantation, and prior brentuximab vedotin exposure was what differed among cohorts A, B and C. The trial cohort was composed of 56 patients with relapsed/refractory classical Hodgkin lymphoma, for whom complete response, partial response or progressive disease was recorded as best overall response. In the multi-cohort phase II CheckMate 205 trial, trial patients received single-agent nivolumab. An independent review committee assessed best overall response by applying the 2007 International Working Group response criteria. Trial PBMCs were collected just before the start of nivolumab (C1D1) and during therapy at cycle 2 day 1 and cycle 4 day 1. After peripheral blood was drawn into 8 mL Vacutainer Cell Preparation Tubes, PBMCs were isolated by centrifugation and then cryopreserved.

This material consisted of peripheral blood mononuclear cells (PBMCs), taken before the fourth cycle of nivolumab. This clonotype was sampled from a human donor with classical Hodgkin lymphoma. Recombination connected TRBV7-8 to TRBJ2-7; 7 bases in between match TRBD1. The nucleotide sequence reads as follows: TGTGCCAGCAGCTTACGTAGGGACAGACTCTACGAGCAGTACTTC. This gives the protein CASSLRRDRLYEQYF.